The sequence of this T cell receptor beta chain was determined in a study of T cells in narcolepsy. Study results and limitations: Healthy controls reportedly lacked the autoreactive clonotypes serially found in patients' blood. Comparing one patient's CSF and blood CD4+ clonotypes highlighted HCRT- and TRIB2-specific autoreactive clonotypes.

Assay: immunoSEQ multiplex PCR; the TCRdb copy retains only in-frame clones and omits some. The sample has 24,000 or so clones; 80% to 90% are singletons. Comments on this clone: Its antigen remains unidentified.

The V gene end was trimmed by 4 bases and the J gene end by 4 bases; junction bases not matched to a gene: 8. The germline V gene has CDR1 MNHEY and CDR2 SMNVEV (reference sequence). This CDR3 comprises 15 residues. Sequenced material: CD45RA- memory CD4+ T cells from PBMCs. The clonotype originates from a human donor with narcolepsy. The chain uses TRBV27 and TRBJ2-3, with 7 bases fitting TRBD2. CDR3 loop: CASSSFGLDADTQYF. CDR3 bases: TGTGCCAGCAGTTCCTTCGGACTAGACGCAGATACGCAGTATTTT.